This T cell receptor (beta chain) was observed in a study of blood T cell repertoires in COVID-19. The wider study: T cells, B-cell-depleted T cells, or PBMCs supplied cDNA or gDNA.

Per the authors' pipeline: For nucleated cells, counts were estimated from reference gene primer amplification. Repertoires were generated with immunoSEQ multiplex PCR, while TCRdb's copy carries only in-frame clones and drops some. From that table come the V and J calls and clone size; the DNA was used to work out D and trimming. The table records about 280,000 clones, around 80% of them present only once. The CDR3 consists of 13 residues. Deletions cut 0 bases from V and 3 bases from J, with 6 bases between. Participants were aged roughly 18 to 100 years from more than 20 US areas. V gene TRBV12-3 or TRBV12-4 combines with J gene TRBJ2-7, with D uncertain. The TCR comes from a man aged 40-50 years who had been exposed to COVID-19. The specimen was PBMCs or T cells enriched from blood (not recorded which). The CDR3 DNA sequence: TGTGCCAGCAGTTTAGCTAGCCTCTACGAGCAGTACTTC. It specifies CASSLASLYEQYF.